This T cell receptor (beta chain) came from a study of cytomegalovirus exposure and HLA in healthy donors. Germline assignment: CDR1 GTSNPN and CDR2 SVGIG (reference sequence). V was trimmed by 0 bases and J by 4 bases, leaving 9 bases between them. The CDR3 has 13 residues. Notes on this clone: Its target is unknown.

General observations from the study: The authors enumerated some 170 TCR beta chains as linked to cytomegalovirus. For most subjects, TCR beta sequences were reported to predict HLA-A and HLA-B alleles with accuracy.

The PCR contained 60 Vbeta and 13 Jbeta primers. Data came from immunoSEQ multiplex PCR; TCRdb stores just in-frame clones and leaves some out. The sample holds about 160,000 clones, approximately 83% seen once. Source material: PBMCs. The chain has TRBV30 and TRBJ1-1; a weak D match, TRBD1 (6 bases). The receptor was derived from a boy between 2 and 15 years old in good health and CMV-seronegative. The CDR3 DNA is TGTGCCTGGAGTGTAGGGGGTGCCACTGAAGCTTTCTTT. It codes for CAWSVGGATEAFF.